These T cell receptor beta chains were read from a single sample in a study of human T cells and chemical hapten exposure. TCRdb used MiXCR to reprocess the RACE reads, holding one entry per CDR3 protein. The repertoire consists of about 300,000 distinct CDR3 sequences, with around 5% occurring once and the leading ten covering 7% to 10%. Specimen: whole blood, collected in connection with sensitization to the hapten diphenylcyclopropenone (DPC). The receptors here all came from a young woman with alopecia areata. Some clones in this sample may be carry-over from other donors' samples. Both conserved end residues are part of each CDR3. The order of the fields is J gene, V gene, D gene, clone size, CDR3 DNA, CDR3 protein. D genes are given only for firm matches. Clone size is not always given. Where it is, it says once, few, many or a class for expanded clones.

>TRBJ2-3|TRBV10-3|TRBD1|many
TGTGCCATCAGTCCCGGACAGGGGGGAGATACGCAGTATTTT
CAISPGQGGDTQYF
>TRBJ1-5|TRBV7-8|-|few
TGTGCCAGCAGCCCCGGCCGGGGTAGCAATCAGCCCCAGCATTTT
CASSPGRGSNQPQHF
>TRBJ1-5|TRBV6-2/TRBV6-3|-|many
TGTGCCAGCCGAGGCAGGAGAAATCAGCCCCAGCATTTT
CASRGRRNQPQHF
>TRBJ1-5|TRBV5-8|TRBD1|-
TGTGCCAGCACCCGGAGAGTCGACAGGGAGCCCCAGCATTTT
CASTRRVDREPQHF
>TRBJ1-3|TRBV7-2|-|few
TGTGCCAGCAGCTTAGGCAGGGGTGGAAACACCATATATTTT
CASSLGRGGNTIYF
>TRBJ1-2|TRBV10-3|TRBD1|few
TGTGCCATCAGTGAGTCAACAGGGGTTCTCTATGGCTACACCTTC
CAISESTGVLYGYTF
>TRBJ2-3|TRBV6-2/TRBV6-3|-|many
TGTGCCAGCAGTTACTCGCACTTAAGAGCTGAATCAGATACGCAGTATTTT
CASSYSHLRAESDTQYF
>TRBJ2-3|TRBV7-2|-|many
TGTGCCAGCAGTCTTTTCGGACAGCGTGCGCAGTATTTT
CASSLFGQRAQYF
>TRBJ1-3|TRBV6-5|-|many
TGTGCCAGCAGTTACTCTTTTTACGGTGGACACCACTCTGGAAACACCATATATTTT
CASSYSFYGGHHSGNTIYF
>TRBJ2-1|TRBV7-2|-|many
TGTGCCAGCAGCTTAGTTATGGGAAGCTCCTACAATGAGCAGTTCTTC
CASSLVMGSSYNEQFF
>TRBJ2-3|TRBV3-1|-|few
TGTGCCAGCAGCCAAGTATCGGGGGGCCCGGATACGCAGTATTTT
CASSQVSGGPDTQYF
>TRBJ2-5|TRBV18|TRBD2|-
TGTGCCAGCTCACCACCCGCGGGAGCGGGCCAAGAGACCCAGTACTTC
CASSPPAGAGQETQYF
>TRBJ2-5|TRBV12-3/TRBV12-4|-|many
TGTGCCAGTGTTGGGTCAAACCAAGAGACCCAGTACTTC
CASVGSNQETQYF
>TRBJ1-1|TRBV10-3|-|few
TGTGCCATCAGTGAGCACAGGGAAGGTTCTGAAGCTTTCTTT
CAISEHREGSEAFF
>TRBJ1-2|TRBV5-6|-|-
TGTGCCAACAGCTCTCTGGGGATGAGGGGGAAGAACTATGGCTACACCTTC
CANSSLGMRGKNYGYTF
>TRBJ2-1|TRBV9|TRBD1|-
TGTGCCAGCAACCGACCCCCGGGACAGGGGTCCAATGAGCAGTTCTTC
CASNRPPGQGSNEQFF
>TRBJ2-3|TRBV12-3/TRBV12-4|TRBD2|-
TGTGCCAGCAGTTTACAGCCTAGCGGGGATACGCAGTATTTT
CASSLQPSGDTQYF
>TRBJ2-7|TRBV27|-|-
TGTGCCAGCAGTTTAGGGTCGACGGACTCCTACGAGCAGTACTTC
CASSLGSTDSYEQYF
>TRBJ2-7|TRBV28|-|few
TGTGCCAGCAGGCCACCCGGGCCCTACGAGCAGTACTTC
CASRPPGPYEQYF
>TRBJ2-1|TRBV12-3/TRBV12-4|-|-
TGTGCCAGCAGTATGAGGGAATCCTACAATGAGCAGTTCTTC
CASSMRESYNEQFF